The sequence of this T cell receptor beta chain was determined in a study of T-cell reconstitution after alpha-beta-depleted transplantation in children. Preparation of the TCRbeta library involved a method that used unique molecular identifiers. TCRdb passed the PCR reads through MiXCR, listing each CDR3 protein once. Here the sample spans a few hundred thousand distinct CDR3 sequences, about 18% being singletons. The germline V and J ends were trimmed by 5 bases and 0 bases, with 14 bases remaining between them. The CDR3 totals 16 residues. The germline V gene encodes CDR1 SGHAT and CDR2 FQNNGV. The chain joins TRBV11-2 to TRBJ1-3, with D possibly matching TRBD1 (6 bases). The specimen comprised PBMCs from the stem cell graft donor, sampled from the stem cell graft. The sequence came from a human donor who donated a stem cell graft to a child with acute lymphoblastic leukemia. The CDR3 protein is CASSQIPGASGNTIYF. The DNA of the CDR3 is TGTGCCAGCAGCCAAATCCCAGGGGCCTCTGGAAACACCATATATTTT.